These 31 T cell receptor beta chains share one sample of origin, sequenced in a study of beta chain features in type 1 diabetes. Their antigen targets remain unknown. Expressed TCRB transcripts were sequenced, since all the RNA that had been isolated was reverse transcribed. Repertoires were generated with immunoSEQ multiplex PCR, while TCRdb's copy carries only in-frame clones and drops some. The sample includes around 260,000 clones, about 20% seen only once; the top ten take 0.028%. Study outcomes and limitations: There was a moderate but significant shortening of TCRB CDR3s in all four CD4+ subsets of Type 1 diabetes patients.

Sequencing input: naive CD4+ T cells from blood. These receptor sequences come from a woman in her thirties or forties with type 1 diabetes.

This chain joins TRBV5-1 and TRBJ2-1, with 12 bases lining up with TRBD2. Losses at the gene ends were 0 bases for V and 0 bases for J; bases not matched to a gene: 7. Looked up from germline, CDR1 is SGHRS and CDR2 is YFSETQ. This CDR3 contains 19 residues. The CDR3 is CASSLEGASGRASYNEQFF. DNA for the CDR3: TGCGCCAGCAGCTTGGAAGGGGCTAGCGGGAGGGCCTCCTACAATGAGCAGTTCTTC.

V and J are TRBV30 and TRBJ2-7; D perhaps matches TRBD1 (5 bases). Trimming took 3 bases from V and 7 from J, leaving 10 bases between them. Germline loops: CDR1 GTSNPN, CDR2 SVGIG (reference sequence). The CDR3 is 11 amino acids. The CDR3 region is CAWRSRQEQYF. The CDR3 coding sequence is TGTGCCTGGAGATCGAGACAGGAGCAGTACTTC.

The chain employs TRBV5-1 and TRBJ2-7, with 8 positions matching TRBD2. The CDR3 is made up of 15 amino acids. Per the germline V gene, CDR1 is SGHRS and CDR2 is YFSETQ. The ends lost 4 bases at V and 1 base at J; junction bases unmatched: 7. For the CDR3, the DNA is TGCGCCAGCAGCCGCCCGACTAGCGAGTCCTACGAGCAGTACTTC. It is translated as CASSRPTSESYEQYF. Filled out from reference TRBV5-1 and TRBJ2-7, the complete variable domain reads KAGVTQTPRYLIKTRGQQVTLSCSPISGHRSVSWYQQTPGQGLQFLFEYFSETQRNKGNFPGRFSGRQFSNSRSEMNVSTLELGDSALYLCASSRPTSESYEQYFGPGTRLTVT.

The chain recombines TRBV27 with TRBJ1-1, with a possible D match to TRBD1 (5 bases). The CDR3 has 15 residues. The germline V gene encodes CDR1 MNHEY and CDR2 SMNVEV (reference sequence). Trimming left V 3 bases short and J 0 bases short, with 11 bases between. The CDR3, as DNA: TGTGCCAGCAGTTTCCAGGGAGGAGTGAACACTGAAGCTTTCTTT. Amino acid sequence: CASSFQGGVNTEAFF.

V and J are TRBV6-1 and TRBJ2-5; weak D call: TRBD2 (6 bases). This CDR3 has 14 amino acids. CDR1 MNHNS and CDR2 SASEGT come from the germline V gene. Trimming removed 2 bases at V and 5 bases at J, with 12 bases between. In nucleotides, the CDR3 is TGTGCCAGCAGTGAAACAACAGGAGGGGAGACCCAGTACTTC. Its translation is CASSETTGGETQYF.

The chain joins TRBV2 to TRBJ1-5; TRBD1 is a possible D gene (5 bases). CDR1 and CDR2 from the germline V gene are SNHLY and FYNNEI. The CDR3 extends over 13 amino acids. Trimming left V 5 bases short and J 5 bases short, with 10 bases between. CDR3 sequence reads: CASSQGLDQPQHF. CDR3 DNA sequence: TGTGCCAGCAGTCAGGGTCTGGATCAGCCCCAGCATTTT. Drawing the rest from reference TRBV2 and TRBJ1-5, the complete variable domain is EPEVTQTPSHQVTQMGQEVILRCVPISNHLYFYWYRQILGQKVEFLVSFYNNEISEKSEIFDDQFSVERPDGSNFTLKIRSTKLEDSAMYFCASSQGLDQPQHFGDGTRLSIL.

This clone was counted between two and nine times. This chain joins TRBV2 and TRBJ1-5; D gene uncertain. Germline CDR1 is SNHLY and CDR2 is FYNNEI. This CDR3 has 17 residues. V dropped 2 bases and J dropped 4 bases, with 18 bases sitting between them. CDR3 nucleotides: TGTGCCAGCAGTGAATCGGGAGTCCCCTTTGGGAATCAGCCCCAGCATTTT. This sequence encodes CASSESGVPFGNQPQHF.

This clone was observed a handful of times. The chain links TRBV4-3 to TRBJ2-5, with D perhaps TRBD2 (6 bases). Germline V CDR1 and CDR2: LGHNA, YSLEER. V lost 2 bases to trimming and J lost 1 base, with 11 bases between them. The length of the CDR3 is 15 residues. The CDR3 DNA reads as TGCGCCAGCAGCCAATCCGGGACTGGCCAAGAGACCCAGTACTTC. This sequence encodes CASSQSGTGQETQYF.

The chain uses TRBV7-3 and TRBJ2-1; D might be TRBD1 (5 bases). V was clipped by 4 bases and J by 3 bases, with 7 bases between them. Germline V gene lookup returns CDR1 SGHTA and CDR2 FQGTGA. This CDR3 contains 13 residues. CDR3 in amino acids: CASSSGNYNEQFF. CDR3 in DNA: TGTGCCAGCAGCTCAGGGAACTACAATGAGCAGTTCTTC.

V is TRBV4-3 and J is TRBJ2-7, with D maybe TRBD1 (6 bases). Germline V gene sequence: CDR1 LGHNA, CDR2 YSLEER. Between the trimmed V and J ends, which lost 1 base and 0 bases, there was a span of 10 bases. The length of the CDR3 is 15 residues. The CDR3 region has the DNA TGCGCCAGCAGCCAAGGACAGGCAAGCTCCTACGAGCAGTACTTC. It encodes CASSQGQASSYEQYF.

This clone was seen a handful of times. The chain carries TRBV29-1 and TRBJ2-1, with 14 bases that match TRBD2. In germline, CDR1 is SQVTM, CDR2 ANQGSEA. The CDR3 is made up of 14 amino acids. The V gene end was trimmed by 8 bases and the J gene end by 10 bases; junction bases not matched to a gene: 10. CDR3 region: CSPRGLAGAGEQFF. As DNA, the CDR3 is TGCAGCCCCAGGGGACTAGCGGGGGCCGGGGAGCAGTTCTTC.

The CDR3 bases are TGCGCCAGCAGCCAAGATGCACTAGCGGGAGATTCCTACGAGCAGTACTTC. The encoded protein is CASSQDALAGDSYEQYF. J is TRBJ2-7 and V is TRBV4-1; TRBD2 matches 11 bases. V was clipped by 0 bases and J by 1 base; unmatched bases: 5. The CDR3 has 17 amino acids. Germline CDR1 is MGHRA and CDR2 is YSYEKL.

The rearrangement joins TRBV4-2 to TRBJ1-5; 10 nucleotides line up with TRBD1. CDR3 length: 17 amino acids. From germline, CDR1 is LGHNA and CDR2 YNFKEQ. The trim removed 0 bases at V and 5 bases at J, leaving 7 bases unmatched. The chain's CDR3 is CASSQDWRGTGDQPQHF. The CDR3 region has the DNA TGTGCCAGCAGCCAAGATTGGCGAGGGACAGGGGATCAGCCCCAGCATTTT.

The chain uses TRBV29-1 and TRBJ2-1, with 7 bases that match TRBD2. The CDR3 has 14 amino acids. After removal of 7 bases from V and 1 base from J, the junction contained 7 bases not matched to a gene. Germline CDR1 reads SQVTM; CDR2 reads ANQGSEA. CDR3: CSARIGGSYNEQFF. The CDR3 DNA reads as TGCAGCGCTCGAATCGGGGGGTCCTACAATGAGCAGTTCTTC.

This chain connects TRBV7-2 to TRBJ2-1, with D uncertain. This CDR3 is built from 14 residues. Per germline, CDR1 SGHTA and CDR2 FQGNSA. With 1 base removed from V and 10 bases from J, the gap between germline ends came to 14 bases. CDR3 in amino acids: CASSLGPQAGEQFF. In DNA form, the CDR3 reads TGTGCCAGCAGCTTAGGGCCCCAGGCTGGAGAGCAGTTCTTC.

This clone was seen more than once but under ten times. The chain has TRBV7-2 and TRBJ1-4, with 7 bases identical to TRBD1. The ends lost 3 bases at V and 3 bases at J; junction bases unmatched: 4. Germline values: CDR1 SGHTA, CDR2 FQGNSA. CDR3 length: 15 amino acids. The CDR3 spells CASSFSGTANEKLFF. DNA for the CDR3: TGTGCCAGCAGCTTCTCCGGGACAGCTAATGAAAAACTGTTTTTT.

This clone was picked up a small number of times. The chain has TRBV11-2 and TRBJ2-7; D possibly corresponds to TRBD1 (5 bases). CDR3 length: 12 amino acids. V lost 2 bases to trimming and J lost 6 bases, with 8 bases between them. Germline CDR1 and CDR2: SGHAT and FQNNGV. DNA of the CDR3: TGTGCCAGCAGCTTAACTGGGGCCGAGCAGTACTTC. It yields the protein CASSLTGAEQYF. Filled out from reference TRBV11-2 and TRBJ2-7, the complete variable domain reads EAGVAQSPRYKIIEKRQSVAFWCNPISGHATLYWYQQILGQGPKLLIQFQNNGVVDDSQLPKDRFSAERLKGVDSTLKIQPAKLEDSAVYLCASSLTGAEQYFGPGTRLTVT.

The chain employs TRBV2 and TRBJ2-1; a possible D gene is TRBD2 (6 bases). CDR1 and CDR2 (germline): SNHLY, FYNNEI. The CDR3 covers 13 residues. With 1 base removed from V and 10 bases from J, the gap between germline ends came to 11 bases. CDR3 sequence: CASSEGDGLEQFF. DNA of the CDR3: TGTGCCAGCAGTGAAGGGGACGGACTAGAGCAGTTCTTC.

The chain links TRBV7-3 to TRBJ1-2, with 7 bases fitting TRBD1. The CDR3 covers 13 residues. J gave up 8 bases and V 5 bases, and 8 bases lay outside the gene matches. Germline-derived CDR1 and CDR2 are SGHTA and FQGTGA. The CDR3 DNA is TGTGCCAGCAGCCAGGGGGGAGGCAGAGGCTACACCTTC. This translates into CASSQGGGRGYTF. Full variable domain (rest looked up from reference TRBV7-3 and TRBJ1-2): GAGVSQTPSNKVTEKGKYVELRCDPISGHTALYWYRQSLGQGPEFLIYFQGTGAADDSGLPNDRFFAVRPEGSVSTLKIQRTERGDSAVYLCASSQGGGRGYTFGSGTRLTVV.

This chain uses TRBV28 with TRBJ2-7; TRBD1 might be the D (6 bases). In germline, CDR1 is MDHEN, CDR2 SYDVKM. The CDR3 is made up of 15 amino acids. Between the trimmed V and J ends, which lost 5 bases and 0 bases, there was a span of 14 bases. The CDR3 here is CASSPGDTSSYEQYF. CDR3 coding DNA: TGTGCCAGCAGTCCAGGGGATACCAGCTCCTACGAGCAGTACTTC.

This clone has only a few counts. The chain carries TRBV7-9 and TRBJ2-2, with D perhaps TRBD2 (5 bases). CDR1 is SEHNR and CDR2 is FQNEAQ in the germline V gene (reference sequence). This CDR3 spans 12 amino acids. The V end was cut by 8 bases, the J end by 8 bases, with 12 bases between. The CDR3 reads CASRGIDGELFF. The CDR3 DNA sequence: TGTGCCAGCCGGGGAATTGATGGGGAGCTGTTTTTT.

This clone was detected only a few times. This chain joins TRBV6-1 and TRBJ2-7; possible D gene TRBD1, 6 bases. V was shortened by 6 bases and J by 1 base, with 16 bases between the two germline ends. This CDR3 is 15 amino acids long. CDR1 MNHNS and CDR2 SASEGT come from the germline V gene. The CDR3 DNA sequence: TGTGCCAGCAGGCAATTACGGGACACTTCCTACGAGCAGTACTTC. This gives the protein CASRQLRDTSYEQYF.

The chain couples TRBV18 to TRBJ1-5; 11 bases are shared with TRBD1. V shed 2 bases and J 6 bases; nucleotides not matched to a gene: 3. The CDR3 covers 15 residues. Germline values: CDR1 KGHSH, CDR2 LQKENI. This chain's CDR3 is CASSPGQGAGQPQHF. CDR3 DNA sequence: TGTGCCAGCTCACCAGGACAGGGGGCTGGTCAGCCCCAGCATTTT.

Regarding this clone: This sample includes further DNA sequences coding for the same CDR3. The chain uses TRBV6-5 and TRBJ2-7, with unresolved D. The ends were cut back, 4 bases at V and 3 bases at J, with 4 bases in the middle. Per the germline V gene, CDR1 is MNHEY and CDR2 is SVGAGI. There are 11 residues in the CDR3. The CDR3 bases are TGTGCCAGCAGTTCCATCTACGAGCAGTACTTC. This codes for CASSSIYEQYF.

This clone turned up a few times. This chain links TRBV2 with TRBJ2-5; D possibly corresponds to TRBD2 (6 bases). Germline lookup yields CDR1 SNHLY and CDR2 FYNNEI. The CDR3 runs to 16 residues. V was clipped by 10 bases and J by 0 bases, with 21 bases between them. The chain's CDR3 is CATSIEGSGNQETQYF. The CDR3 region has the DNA TGTGCCACCAGCATCGAGGGTAGCGGAAACCAAGAGACCCAGTACTTC.

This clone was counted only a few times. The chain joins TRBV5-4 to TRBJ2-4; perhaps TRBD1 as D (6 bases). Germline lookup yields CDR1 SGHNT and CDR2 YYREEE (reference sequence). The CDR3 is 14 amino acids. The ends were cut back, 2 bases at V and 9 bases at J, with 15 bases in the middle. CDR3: CASSFDRFGGIQYF. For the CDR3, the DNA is TGTGCCAGCAGCTTTGACAGGTTTGGGGGCATTCAGTACTTC.

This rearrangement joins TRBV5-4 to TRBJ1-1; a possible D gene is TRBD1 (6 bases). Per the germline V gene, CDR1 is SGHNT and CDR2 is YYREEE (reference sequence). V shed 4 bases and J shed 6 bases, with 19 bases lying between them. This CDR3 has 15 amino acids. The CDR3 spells CASSQDRKVYPEAFF. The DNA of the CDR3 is TGTGCCAGCAGCCAAGACAGGAAGGTGTATCCTGAAGCTTTCTTT.

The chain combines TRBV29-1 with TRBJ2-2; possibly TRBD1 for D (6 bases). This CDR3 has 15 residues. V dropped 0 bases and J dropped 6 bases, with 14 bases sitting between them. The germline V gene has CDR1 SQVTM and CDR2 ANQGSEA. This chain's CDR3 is CSVEDRQVLPGELFF. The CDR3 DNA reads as TGCAGCGTTGAAGATCGACAGGTCCTACCCGGGGAGCTGTTTTTT.

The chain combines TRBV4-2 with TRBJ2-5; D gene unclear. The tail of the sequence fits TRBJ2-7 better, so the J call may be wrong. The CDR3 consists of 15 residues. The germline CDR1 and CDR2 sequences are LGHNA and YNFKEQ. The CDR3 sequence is CASSQDLLYSYEQYF. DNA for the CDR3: TGTGCCAGCAGCCAAGATCTCCTATACTCCTACGAGCAGTACTTC.

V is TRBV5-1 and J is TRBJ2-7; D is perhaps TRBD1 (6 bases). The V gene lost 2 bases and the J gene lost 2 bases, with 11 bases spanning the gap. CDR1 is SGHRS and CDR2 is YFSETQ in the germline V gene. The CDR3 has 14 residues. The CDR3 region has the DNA TGCGCCAGCAGCTTCCCGGACAGTGCCTACGAGCAGTACTTC. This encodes CASSFPDSAYEQYF.

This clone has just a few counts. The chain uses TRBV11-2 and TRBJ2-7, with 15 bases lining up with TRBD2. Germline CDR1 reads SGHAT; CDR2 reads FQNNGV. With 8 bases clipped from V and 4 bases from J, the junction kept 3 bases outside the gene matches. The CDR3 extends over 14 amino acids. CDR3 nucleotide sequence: TGTGCCAGCCGGGGACTAGCGGGAGGATACGAGCAGTACTTC. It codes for CASRGLAGGYEQYF.